This TCR beta chain was captured by sequencing in a study of control samples from healthy donors and cancer patients. Profiled with immunoSEQ multiplex PCR; TCRdb holds only in-frame clones, not every one. Seen here are 95,000 to 150,000 clones, more than 70% observed once, and the top ten hold about 2.7%. This clone was recorded at least ten times. The CDR3 is made up of 13 amino acids. V was clipped by 1 base and J by 3 bases, with 6 bases between them. CDR1 is SGHVS and CDR2 is FQNEAQ in the germline V gene. The chain carries TRBV7-8 and TRBJ1-2; no reliable D call. The sequencing sample was made of blood. This clonotype was sampled from a man between 60 and 70 years old in good health. CDR3 region: CASSLGRDYGYTF. CDR3 DNA sequence: TGTGCCAGCAGCTTAGGACGGGACTATGGCTACACCTTC.